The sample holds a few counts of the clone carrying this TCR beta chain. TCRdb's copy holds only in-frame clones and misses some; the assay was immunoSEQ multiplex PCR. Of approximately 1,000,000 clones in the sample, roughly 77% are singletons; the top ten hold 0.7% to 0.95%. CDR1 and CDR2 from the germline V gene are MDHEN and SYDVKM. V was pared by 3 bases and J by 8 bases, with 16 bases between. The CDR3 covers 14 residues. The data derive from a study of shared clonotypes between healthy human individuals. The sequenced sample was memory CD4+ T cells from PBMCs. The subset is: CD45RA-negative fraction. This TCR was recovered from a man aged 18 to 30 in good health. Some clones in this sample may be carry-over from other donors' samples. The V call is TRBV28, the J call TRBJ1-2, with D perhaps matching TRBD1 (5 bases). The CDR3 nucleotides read TGTGCCAGCAGTTTTCTGGAGTGGGGGAGGGGCTACACCTTC. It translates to CASSFLEWGRGYTF.